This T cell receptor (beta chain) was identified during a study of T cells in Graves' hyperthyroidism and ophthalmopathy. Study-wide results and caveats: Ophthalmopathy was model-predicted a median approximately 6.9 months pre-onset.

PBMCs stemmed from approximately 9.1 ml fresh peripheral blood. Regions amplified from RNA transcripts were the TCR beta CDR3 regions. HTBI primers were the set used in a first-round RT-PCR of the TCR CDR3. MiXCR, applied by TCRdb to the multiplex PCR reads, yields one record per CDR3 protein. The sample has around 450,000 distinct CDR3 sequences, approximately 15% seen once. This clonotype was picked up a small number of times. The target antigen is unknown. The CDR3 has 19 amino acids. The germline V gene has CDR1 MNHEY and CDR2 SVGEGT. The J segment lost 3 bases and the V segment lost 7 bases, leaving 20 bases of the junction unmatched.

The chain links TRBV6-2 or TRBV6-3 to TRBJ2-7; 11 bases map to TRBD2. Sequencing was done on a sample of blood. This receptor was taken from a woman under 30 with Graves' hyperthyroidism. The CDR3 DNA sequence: TGTGCCAGCACCAAAGGACTCCCGGGACTAGCGGAGAGATACTACGAGCAGTACTTC. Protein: CASTKGLPGLAERYYEQYF.